Here is one T cell receptor beta chain with its context. Diagnosis relied on clinical symptoms, serum thyroxine and TRAb, thyroid ultrasound and orbital computed tomography. The authors took PBMCs from 10 ml fresh peripheral blood. This sample is drawn from a study of T cells in Graves' hyperthyroidism and ophthalmopathy. The source material, RNA transcripts, was used to amplify TCR beta CDR3 regions. Initially, a first-round RT-PCR of the TCR CDR3 employed the HTBI primer set. TCRdb reanalysed the multiplex PCR reads using MiXCR and keeps one entry per CDR3 protein. The sample records fewer than 300,000 distinct CDR3 sequences, approximately 14% being singletons. The CDR3 loop spans 16 amino acids. V was shortened by 8 bases and J by 5 bases, with 22 bases between the two germline ends. Germline-derived CDR1 and CDR2 are MGHRA and YSYEKL.

The gene calls are TRBV4-1 and TRBJ2-1; D tentatively reads TRBD1 or TRBD2 (5 bases each). This receptor was identified in a woman aged 50 to 60 with Graves' hyperthyroidism that later progressed to Graves' ophthalmopathy. Sequenced input: blood. The CDR3 reads CASLMGVRSRDNEQFF. The CDR3 DNA reads as TGCGCCAGCCTTATGGGGGTGCGGAGCCGGGACAATGAGCAGTTCTTC.